Each of the 29 T cell receptor beta chains below was sequenced from the same sample in a study of Ad26.COV2.S vaccination and SARS-CoV-2 variants. Assay used: immunoSEQ multiplex PCR; TCRdb lists only in-frame clones, some missing. The data hold more than 120,000 clones, with approximately 90% observed a single time. Source: peripheral blood, taken after recovery from COVID-19. The receptors were gathered from a human donor who had recovered from COVID-19.

The chain carries TRBV29-1 and TRBJ2-5; TRBD2 aligns across 9 bases. CDR3 size: 17 residues. Germline V gives CDR1 SQVTM, CDR2 ANQGSEA. The V and J ends lost 4 bases and 6 bases, in that order; junction bases with no gene match: 18. The CDR3 loop reads CSVAWERGALGGKTQYF. For the CDR3, the DNA is TGCAGCGTTGCTTGGGAGCGGGGGGCCCTCGGGGGGAAGACCCAGTACTTC.

The chain couples TRBV12-3 or TRBV12-4 to TRBJ2-2; D gene uncertain. V lost 2 bases and J 8 bases, leaving 6 bases between the germline ends. There are 12 residues in the CDR3. The CDR3 bases are TGTGCCAGCAGTTTACTAGTAGGGGAGCTGTTTTTT. Translation: CASSLLVGELFF.

The chain has TRBV7-9 and TRBJ2-5; TRBD2 is a possible D gene (6 bases). This CDR3 is built from 15 residues. Germline V gene data show CDR1 as SEHNR and CDR2 as FQNEAQ (reference sequence). Trimming pared 1 base from V and 5 bases from J, leaving 14 bases between. DNA for the CDR3: TGTGCCAGCAGCTTAGTGTTGCGCGGGGACGAGACCCAGTACTTC. Translated: CASSLVLRGDETQYF.

The CDR3 region is CALAGTSYNEQFF. DNA for the CDR3: TGTGCCTTAGCCGGGACATCCTACAATGAGCAGTTCTTC. The chain combines TRBV2 with TRBJ2-1; D is perhaps TRBD1 (6 bases). The CDR3 has 13 residues. CDR1 is SNHLY and CDR2 is FYNNEI in the germline V gene. V was pared by 11 bases and J by 1 base, with 12 bases between.

The chain uses TRBV4-3 and TRBJ2-6; a possible D gene is TRBD2 (6 bases). Germline V lookup: CDR1 LGHNA, CDR2 YSLEER. This CDR3 has 16 amino acids. Trimming took 3 bases from V and 0 from J, leaving 9 bases between them. The CDR3 bases are TGCGCCAGCAGCCACCACGGGGGCTCTGGGGCCAACGTCCTGACTTTC. This translates into CASSHHGGSGANVLTF.

The gene calls are TRBV5-4 and TRBJ1-2, with a tentative D call TRBD1 (5 bases). The CDR3 covers 15 residues. V was pared by 4 bases and J by 8 bases, with 21 bases between. Germline V gene lookup returns CDR1 SGHNT and CDR2 YYREEE (reference sequence). Written as DNA, the CDR3 is TGTGCCAGCAGCATATTACCCGGGACTTCGGGGGGCTACACCTTC. Protein: CASSILPGTSGGYTF. Using reference TRBV5-4 and TRBJ1-2 for the parts outside the CDR3, the full variable domain is ETGVTQSPTHLIKTRGQQVTLRCSSQSGHNTVSWYQQALGQGPQFIFQYYREEENGRGNFPPRFSGLQFPNYSSELNVNALELDDSALYLCASSILPGTSGGYTFGSGTRLTVV.

The gene calls are TRBV4-3 and TRBJ2-1; D is undetermined. The CDR3 loop spans 14 amino acids. With 1 base removed from V and 3 bases from J, the gap between germline ends came to 7 bases. Per the germline V gene, CDR1 is LGHNA and CDR2 is YSLEER. The DNA for the CDR3 is TGCGCCAGCAGCCAAGGAATTGGCTACAATGAGCAGTTCTTC. The encoded protein is CASSQGIGYNEQFF.

The chain employs TRBV9 and TRBJ2-7; unclear D gene. This CDR3 contains 12 residues. Trimming pared 0 bases from V and 7 bases from J, leaving 8 bases between. Germline V gives CDR1 SGDLS, CDR2 YYNGEE. The CDR3 DNA reads as TGTGCCAGCAGCGTAGATGACGGGGAGCAGTACTTC. Its protein is CASSVDDGEQYF. Variable domain in full (rest from reference TRBV9 and TRBJ2-7): DSGVTQTPKHLITATGQRVTLRCSPRSGDLSVYWYQQSLDQGLQFLIQYYNGEERAKGNILERFSAQQFPDLHSELNLSSLELGDSALYFCASSVDDGEQYFGPGTRLTVT.

The chain recombines TRBV5-1 with TRBJ1-6; TRBD1 agrees at 7 bases. This CDR3 has 14 amino acids. CDR1 is SGHRS, CDR2 YFSETQ, per germline. The V segment lost 6 bases and the J segment 8 bases; nucleotides outside the gene matches: 8. CDR3: CASTRDREDSPLHF. CDR3 DNA: TGCGCCAGCACCCGAGACAGGGAGGATTCACCCCTCCACTTT.

This chain joins TRBV28 and TRBJ1-4; 9 bases fit TRBD1. From germline, CDR1 is MDHEN and CDR2 SYDVKM. CDR3 size: 15 residues. The trim removed 4 bases at V and 8 bases at J, leaving 8 bases unmatched. This chain's CDR3 is CASSSPGQGGEKLFF. The DNA for the CDR3 is TGTGCCAGCAGTTCCCCGGGACAGGGTGGGGAAAAACTGTTTTTT.

The chain recombines TRBV27 with TRBJ2-1; TRBD1 might be the D (6 bases). This CDR3 has 14 residues. Trimming left V 10 bases short and J 7 bases short, with 20 bases between. Germline values: CDR1 MNHEY, CDR2 SMNVEV (reference sequence). CDR3 nucleotides: TGTGCCACCCATCTCGACAGGTTCCGAAATGAGCAGTTCTTC. This sequence encodes CATHLDRFRNEQFF.

This clone turned up a few times. The J gene is TRBJ1-1, the V gene TRBV2, with D maybe TRBD1 (6 bases). V lost 3 bases and J 5 bases, leaving 10 bases between the germline ends. From germline, CDR1 is SNHLY and CDR2 FYNNEI. The CDR3 loop spans 13 amino acids. Written as DNA, the CDR3 is TGTGCCAGCAGTGATACAGGGTTGACTGAAGCTTTCTTT. This translates into CASSDTGLTEAFF.

The rearrangement uses TRBV18 and TRBJ2-7; 7 nucleotides align to TRBD1. Trimming cost V 3 bases and J 2 bases; bases outside gene matches: 1. Germline values: CDR1 KGHSH, CDR2 LQKENI. The CDR3 is 13 residues long. The CDR3 region is CASSPGQPYEQYF. The CDR3 DNA is TGTGCCAGCTCACCGGGACAGCCCTACGAGCAGTACTTC.

CDR3 region: CAWSQSNQPQHF. In DNA form, the CDR3 reads TGTGCCTGGAGTCAAAGCAATCAGCCCCAGCATTTT. The rearrangement joins TRBV30 to TRBJ1-5, with D uncertain. Trimming removed 2 bases at V and 1 base at J, with 3 bases between. This CDR3 is built from 12 residues. The germline CDR1 and CDR2 sequences are GTSNPN and SVGIG (reference sequence). Variable domain in full (rest from reference TRBV30 and TRBJ1-5): SQTIHQWPATLVQPVGSPLSLECTVEGTSNPNLYWYRQAAGRGLQLLFYSVGIGQISSEVPQNLSASRPQDRQFILSSKKLLLSDSGFYLCAWSQSNQPQHFGDGTRLSIL.

The V gene is TRBV12-3 or TRBV12-4, the J gene TRBJ1-2; TRBD1 is a possible D gene (5 bases). Trimming pared 6 bases from V and 6 bases from J, leaving 11 bases between. This CDR3 region has 12 residues. CDR3 sequence: CASRQGGHGYTF. The CDR3 DNA is TGTGCCAGCAGGCAGGGAGGTCATGGCTACACCTTC.

This rearrangement joins TRBV15 to TRBJ2-1; 11 nucleotides agree with TRBD2. This CDR3 spans 17 amino acids. V trimming: 0 bases; J trimming: 4 bases; junction bases outside the gene matches: 5. Germline values: CDR1 LNHNV, CDR2 YYDKDF (reference sequence). The CDR3 loop reads CATSREVAGGPYNEQFF. The DNA for the CDR3 is TGTGCCACCAGCAGAGAAGTAGCGGGGGGGCCTTACAATGAGCAGTTCTTC.

J is TRBJ1-1 and V is TRBV2; 9 bases are shared with TRBD1. V was clipped by 6 bases and J by 4 bases; unmatched bases: 6. The CDR3 contains 14 residues. Germline V lookup: CDR1 SNHLY, CDR2 FYNNEI. The CDR3 spells CASRGQGGGTEAFF. As DNA, the CDR3 is TGTGCCAGCAGGGGACAGGGCGGGGGCACTGAAGCTTTCTTT.

V gene TRBV4-3 combines with J gene TRBJ1-4; TRBD1 might be the D (6 bases). The CDR3 length is 15 residues. Germline values: CDR1 LGHNA, CDR2 YSLEER. Trimming removed 0 bases at V and 4 bases at J, with 9 bases between. This CDR3 is CASSQDRGGNEKLFF. In nucleotides, the CDR3 is TGCGCCAGCAGCCAAGACAGGGGTGGTAATGAAAAACTGTTTTTT.

V is TRBV10-2 and J is TRBJ2-2; D gene ambiguous. Deletions cut 2 bases from V and 3 bases from J, with 7 bases between. Germline assignment: CDR1 WSHSY and CDR2 SAAADI. The CDR3 contains 14 residues. The CDR3 DNA follows: TGCGCCAGCAGTGAGGGACCCCACACCGGGGAGCTGTTTTTT. Translated: CASSEGPHTGELFF.

The genes are TRBV3-1 (or the pseudogene TRBV3-2) and TRBJ2-3; D is possibly TRBD2 (6 bases). Germline CDR1 is LGHDT and CDR2 is YNNKEL (reference sequence). V was cut by 2 bases and J by 8 bases, with 8 bases left in between. CDR3 length: 12 residues. CDR3 sequence (DNA): TGTGCCAGCAGCCAATCGGGAGCTACGCAGTATTTT. Translation gives CASSQSGATQYF.

This clone was seen just once. The chain couples TRBV5-1 to TRBJ1-3, with TRBD1 identical over 11 bases. The CDR3 extends over 15 amino acids. V was clipped by 7 bases and J by 3 bases; unmatched bases: 6. CDR1 SGHRS and CDR2 YFSETQ come from the germline V gene. CDR3 amino acids: CASSRTGGVGNTIYF. For the CDR3, the DNA is TGCGCCAGCTCACGGACAGGGGGCGTTGGAAACACCATATATTTT.

The V call is TRBV18, the J call TRBJ1-2; possibly TRBD1 for D (5 bases). Germline CDR1 is KGHSH and CDR2 is LQKENI. This CDR3 is 18 amino acids long. V lost 1 base and J 1 base, leaving 19 bases between the germline ends. The CDR3 region is CASSPRGRDQPHNYGYTF. DNA of the CDR3: TGTGCCAGCTCACCACGGGGCCGGGACCAACCCCATAACTATGGCTACACCTTC.

The J gene is TRBJ1-1, the V gene TRBV4-3; D remains unclear. The CDR3 length is 13 residues. Deletions cut 3 bases from V and 5 bases from J, with 10 bases between. Germline values: CDR1 LGHNA, CDR2 YSLEER. The chain's CDR3 is CASSQKRLTEAFF. CDR3 DNA sequence: TGCGCCAGCAGCCAGAAGAGGCTAACTGAAGCTTTCTTT.

The V call is TRBV5-4, the J call TRBJ2-7; perhaps D is TRBD1 or TRBD2 (5 bases each). From germline, CDR1 is SGHNT and CDR2 YYREEE (reference sequence). This CDR3 comprises 15 residues. The V end lost 1 base, the J end lost 5 bases, and 16 bases lay between the germline ends. The CDR3 sequence is CASSLTSGTSDEQYF. The CDR3, as DNA: TGTGCCAGCAGCTTGACTTCCGGGACCTCGGACGAGCAGTACTTC.

The gene calls are TRBV9 and TRBJ2-7; D may match TRBD1 or TRBD2 (5 bases each). CDR3 length: 14 amino acids. The germline V gene encodes CDR1 SGDLS and CDR2 YYNGEE. V lost 4 bases and J lost 4, with 15 bases in between. The CDR3 loop is CASSPPGREYEQYF. CDR3 bases: TGTGCCAGCAGCCCGCCAGGGAGAGAATACGAGCAGTACTTC.

The gene calls are TRBV9 and TRBJ1-1, with D hard to call. The CDR3 is 15 residues long. V gave up 0 bases and J gave up 3 bases, with 12 bases separating them. Germline loops: CDR1 SGDLS, CDR2 YYNGEE. In nucleotides, the CDR3 is TGTGCCAGCAGCGTAGTGAGGCTAACCGACACTGAAGCTTTCTTT. Protein sequence: CASSVVRLTDTEAFF.

CDR3 nucleotide sequence: TGTGCCATCAGTGAGTCGGGGCGTGAGCAGTTCTTC. This sequence encodes CAISESGREQFF. This sequence joins TRBV10-3 and TRBJ2-1; TRBD1 is a possible D gene (5 bases). The CDR3 contains 12 residues. Trimming cost V 0 bases and J 9 bases, with 6 bases left between them. Looked up from germline, CDR1 is ENHRY and CDR2 is SYGVKD.

The V gene is TRBV6-5, the J gene TRBJ1-4; no reliable D call. CDR1 and CDR2 (germline): MNHEY, SVGAGI. Trimming shortened V by 10 bases and J by 4 bases, and 13 bases separated the two germline ends. The CDR3 has 13 amino acids. The CDR3 loop is CATGLTLNEKLFF. The CDR3 coding sequence is TGTGCCACCGGACTTACACTTAATGAAAAACTGTTTTTT.

The genes are TRBV9 and TRBJ1-1, with D tentatively TRBD1 (5 bases). Trimming took off 5 bases at V and 3 bases at J, with 14 bases between the two ends. Per the germline V gene, CDR1 is SGDLS and CDR2 is YYNGEE. This CDR3 comprises 14 residues. Here the CDR3 reads CASRRDQVDTEAFF. The CDR3 bases are TGTGCCAGCAGGAGGGACCAGGTGGACACTGAAGCTTTCTTT.